This record concerns one TCR beta chain sequence. Its specificity is not known. Germline-derived CDR1 and CDR2 are DFQATT and SNEGSKA (reference sequence). V lost 3 bases to trimming and J lost 5 bases, with 7 bases between them. This CDR3 is 12 amino acids long. This specimen belongs to a study of post-analysis software for immune sequencing data. Study at large: Disease trajectories encompassed relapsing-remitting, secondary progressive and progressive-relapsing multiple sclerosis.

Study findings and constraints: Patients carried four or five TRBV segments more frequently than controls did, and TRBV5-6, TRBV5-1 and TRBV20-1 were among them. Normalized Chao1 diversity was significantly reduced in patients versus controls.

Sequencing libraries made from TCR beta cDNA carried unique molecular identifiers. With about 0.9 to 11 million T cells as the source, approximately 500,000 cDNA molecules resulted. TCRdb analysed the PCR reads with MiXCR anew, one entry per CDR3 protein. The sample carries fewer than 850,000 distinct CDR3 sequences, 30% recorded once. The chain recombines TRBV20-1 with TRBJ1-4; D is ambiguous. This TCR was recovered from a girl aged 10 to 17 with multiple sclerosis. The source material was blood. In nucleotides, the CDR3 is TGCAGTGCTAGGCAGGTGAATGAAAAACTGTTTTTT. This codes for CSARQVNEKLFF.